This T cell receptor (beta chain) comes out of a study of CD8+ T cells in alopecia areata. Study overall: Treated patients were given 5 to 10 mg oral tofacitinib twice daily.

To note about this clone: As yet, its antigen is unknown.

Extracted RNA was reverse transcribed, and the resulting cDNA served as sequencing template. Assay: immunoSEQ multiplex PCR; the TCRdb copy retains only in-frame clones and omits some. Of about 180,000 clones listed, approximately 50% are singletons. Noted treatment: oral pan-JAK inhibitor, 5-10 mg twice daily. Sorting separated CD4+ and CD8+ T cells out of PBMCs. Trimming removed 4 bases from V and 7 bases from J; junction bases left unmatched: 7. This CDR3 is built from 15 residues. Looked up from germline, CDR1 is MNHNY and CDR2 is SVGAGI (reference sequence). Findings of the study overall: Clonality was higher in lesional than normal scalp, especially in alopecia totalis/universalis. Persistence of many expanded lesional clones was seen in scalp and blood during tofacitinib.

This chain connects TRBV6-6 to TRBJ2-1; 10 nucleotides align to TRBD2. The sample in question was CD8+ T cells sorted from blood, obtained at approximately week 52, from a patient treated with tofacitinib. The TCR comes from a human donor with alopecia areata. The chain's CDR3 is CASSSSGGTGNEQFF. The DNA for the CDR3 is TGTGCCAGCAGTTCTAGCGGGGGAACAGGAAATGAGCAGTTCTTC.